A single sample is the source of the 5 T cell receptor beta chains below, sequenced in a study of T cell changes during pregnancy in multiple sclerosis. Method: immunoSEQ multiplex PCR; TCRdb's copy keeps in-frame clones and lacks some. The sample shows 50,000 to 65,000 clones, under 95% of them seen only once. This specimen consisted of peripheral blood, obtained in the second trimester of pregnancy. The receptors originated from a female donor with multiple sclerosis, enrolled in a pregnancy study.

The chain uses TRBV4-1 and TRBJ2-1; 11 bases agree with TRBD2. Unmatched junction bases numbered 6, after V lost 2 bases and J lost 0 bases. The CDR3 is made up of 18 amino acids. Germline V gene lookup returns CDR1 MGHRA and CDR2 YSYEKL. The CDR3 bases are TGCGCCAGCAGCCAACCGGGACTAGCGGTGATCTCCTACAATGAGCAGTTCTTC. It specifies CASSQPGLAVISYNEQFF.

Only one count was recorded for this clone. DNA of the CDR3: TGTGCCAGCAGTGAAGTGAGGGGGACAGGGGGCGGACTATTTTACGAGCAGTACTTC. Translation gives CASSEVRGTGGGLFYEQYF. The J gene is TRBJ2-7, the V gene TRBV6-1, with TRBD1 identical over 12 bases. Germline trimming cut 1 base from V and 4 bases from J; bases unmatched to any gene: 14. The CDR3 has 19 residues. In germline, CDR1 is MNHNS, CDR2 SASEGT.

The chain joins TRBV11-2 to TRBJ1-2; D perhaps matches TRBD1 (5 bases). Germline V gene sequence: CDR1 SGHAT, CDR2 FQNNGV. Trimming stripped 3 bases from V and 6 bases from J, with 8 bases between. CDR3 length: 12 residues. The CDR3, as DNA: TGTGCCAGCAGCTTGGGGGGGAATGGCTACACCTTC. It translates to CASSLGGNGYTF.

The chain combines TRBV5-4 with TRBJ2-1; 11 bases match TRBD2. This CDR3 is built from 15 residues. The trim removed 2 bases at V and 4 bases at J, leaving 2 bases unmatched. Per germline, CDR1 SGHNT and CDR2 YYREEE (reference sequence). The CDR3 sequence is CASSFSGGGYNEQFF. Written as DNA, the CDR3 is TGTGCCAGCAGCTTTAGCGGGGGGGGGTACAATGAGCAGTTCTTC.

The rearrangement links TRBV2 to TRBJ2-1; D might be TRBD1 (6 bases). The CDR3 is 11 amino acids. The germline V and J ends were trimmed by 6 bases and 9 bases, with 9 bases remaining between them. CDR1 and CDR2 from the germline V gene are SNHLY and FYNNEI. The CDR3 protein is CASREGVEQFF. CDR3 bases: TGTGCCAGCAGAGAGGGGGTTGAGCAGTTCTTC.